Each of the 32 T cell receptor beta chains below was sequenced from the same sample in a study of blood T cell repertoires in COVID-19. The protocol was immunoSEQ multiplex PCR, while the TCRdb copy is restricted to in-frame clones and leaves out a portion. The sample carries approximately 94,000 clones, about 89% recorded once. What was sequenced was peripheral blood. The receptors here all came from a woman in her forties or fifties in a cohort sampled during active COVID-19.

CDR3 DNA sequence: TGTGCCAGCAAGGTGGGCTGGACTGAAGCTTTCTTT. This sequence encodes CASKVGWTEAFF. The rearrangement uses TRBV28 and TRBJ1-1; D remains ambiguous. V lost 7 bases to trimming and J lost 5 bases, with 11 bases between them. The CDR3 is made up of 12 amino acids. Germline CDR1 and CDR2: MDHEN and SYDVKM. The whole variable domain, filled in from reference TRBV28 and TRBJ1-1, reads DVKVTQSSRYLVKRTGEKVFLECVQDMDHENMFWYRQDPGLGLRLIYFSYDVKMKEKGDIPEGYSVSREKKERFSLILESASTNQTSMYLCASKVGWTEAFFGQGTRLTVV.

The chain joins TRBV27 to TRBJ2-7; the match to TRBD2 covers 8 bases. V trimming: 5 bases; J trimming: 0 bases; junction bases outside the gene matches: 12. The CDR3 totals 17 residues. From germline, CDR1 is MNHEY and CDR2 SMNVEV (reference sequence). The CDR3 here is CASSPRPGREASYEQYF. CDR3 nucleotides: TGTGCCAGCAGTCCCCGCCCCGGGCGGGAGGCCTCCTACGAGCAGTACTTC.

The rearrangement joins TRBV18 to TRBJ1-1; no clear D. This CDR3 contains 12 residues. The germline CDR1 and CDR2 sequences are KGHSH and LQKENI. Between the trimmed V and J ends, which lost 6 bases and 5 bases, there was a span of 10 bases. CDR3 sequence (DNA): TGTGCCAGCTCCCCAAGGGAGACTGAAGCTTTCTTT. It encodes CASSPRETEAFF.

The chain carries TRBV5-4 and TRBJ2-1; 16 bases fit TRBD2. V gave up 3 bases and J gave up 7 bases; unmatched junction bases: 7. CDR3 length: 17 residues. Germline-derived CDR1 and CDR2 are SGHNT and YYREEE (reference sequence). The CDR3 nucleotides read TGTGCCAGCAGCTCACCGGGACTAGCGGGGGGGCTAAATGAGCAGTTCTTC. It specifies CASSSPGLAGGLNEQFF.

The chain has TRBV11-3 and TRBJ2-6; 9 bases map to TRBD1. The length of the CDR3 is 20 residues. V shed 1 base, J shed 0 bases, and the junction held 10 bases outside the gene matches. The germline V gene has CDR1 SGHNT and CDR2 YENEEA. DNA for the CDR3: TGTGCCAGCAGCTTAGGACTTCCGGGACAGGGCCTCTCTGGGGCCAACGTCCTGACTTTC. It encodes CASSLGLPGQGLSGANVLTF.

The chain couples TRBV9 to TRBJ1-1; tentative D call: TRBD1 (6 bases). V was shortened by 1 base and J by 4 bases, with 11 bases between the two germline ends. CDR1 is SGDLS and CDR2 is YYNGEE in the germline V gene. The CDR3 is 14 residues long. The CDR3 nucleotides are TGTGCCAGCAGCGTATCACAGGGCTTCACTGAAGCTTTCTTT. Its translation: CASSVSQGFTEAFF.

In its sample, this clone was seen once. The chain carries TRBV27 and TRBJ1-3; D gene uncertain. With 6 bases removed from V and 3 bases from J, the gap between germline ends came to 9 bases. CDR1 MNHEY and CDR2 SMNVEV come from the germline V gene (reference sequence). This CDR3 spans 13 amino acids. The DNA of the CDR3 is TGTGCCAGCAGCCTTCTCAGTGGAAACACCATATATTTT. Translation gives CASSLLSGNTIYF.

This rearrangement joins TRBV28 to TRBJ1-2; D unclear. Germline CDR1 is MDHEN and CDR2 is SYDVKM. Between the trimmed V and J ends, which lost 2 bases and 4 bases, there was a span of 8 bases. This CDR3 spans 13 amino acids. CDR3 sequence reads: CASSLVQRYGYTF. In DNA form, the CDR3 reads TGTGCCAGCAGTTTAGTCCAGCGCTATGGCTACACCTTC.

V gene TRBV18 combines with J gene TRBJ2-1; 10 nucleotides line up with TRBD2. CDR1 is KGHSH and CDR2 is LQKENI in the germline V gene. This CDR3 is 16 amino acids long. The V and J ends lost 3 bases and 9 bases, in that order; junction bases with no gene match: 11. The chain's CDR3 is CASSPSTSGKPGEQFF. Here the CDR3 DNA reads TGTGCCAGCTCACCCTCCACTAGCGGGAAACCTGGTGAGCAGTTCTTC.

V usage is TRBV6-5 and J usage is TRBJ2-5; TRBD1 matches 9 bases. Germline loops: CDR1 MNHEY, CDR2 SVGAGI. This CDR3 is built from 14 residues. V was clipped by 6 bases and J by 5 bases; unmatched bases: 7. The CDR3 reads CASRYRGRGETQYF. As DNA, the CDR3 is TGTGCCAGCAGATACAGGGGGCGAGGGGAGACCCAGTACTTC.

V is TRBV5-1 and J is TRBJ1-3; TRBD1 agrees at 10 bases. The CDR3 length is 15 residues. Trimming cost V 0 bases and J 6 bases; bases outside gene matches: 3. Germline V gene lookup returns CDR1 SGHRS and CDR2 YFSETQ. The CDR3 DNA follows: TGCGCCAGCAGCTTGGAGACAGGGGGCTTAAACACCATATATTTT. Its protein product is CASSLETGGLNTIYF.

The V call is TRBV3-1 (or the pseudogene TRBV3-2), the J call TRBJ2-1, with TRBD2 identical over 7 bases. The V gene's germline CDR1 is LGHDT and CDR2 YNNKEL (reference sequence). The CDR3 sequence is 17 residues long. The trim removed 0 bases at V and 1 base at J, leaving 6 bases unmatched. The DNA for the CDR3 is TGTGCCAGCAGCCAAGATTGGGGGGGAGGGTCCTACAATGAGCAGTTCTTC. Translation: CASSQDWGGGSYNEQFF.

V and J are TRBV10-2 and TRBJ2-5; TRBD2 aligns across 7 bases. V was pared by 4 bases and J by 2 bases, with 1 base of the junction left unmatched. This CDR3 contains 13 residues. Germline V gives CDR1 WSHSY, CDR2 SAAADI. Written as DNA, the CDR3 is TGCGCCAGCAGTGTGGGAGGGCAAGAGACCCAGTACTTC. It encodes CASSVGGQETQYF.

The rearrangement joins TRBV2 to TRBJ2-7; 7 nucleotides line up with TRBD1. CDR3 length: 13 amino acids. Germline CDR1 and CDR2: SNHLY and FYNNEI. V shed 1 base, J shed 7 bases, and the junction held 4 bases outside the gene matches. This chain's CDR3 is CASSEVAGGEQYF. For the CDR3, the DNA is TGTGCCAGCAGTGAAGTGGCAGGGGGTGAGCAGTACTTC.

The chain employs TRBV18 and TRBJ2-7; D is undetermined. CDR1 is KGHSH, CDR2 LQKENI, per germline. This CDR3 has 13 residues. Trimming removed 2 bases from V and 2 bases from J, with 7 bases in between. The CDR3 region is CASSPASAYEQYF. CDR3 in DNA: TGTGCCAGCTCACCAGCGTCGGCCTACGAGCAGTACTTC.

This chain joins TRBV10-3 and TRBJ2-7, with a weak D call TRBD1 (6 bases). V lost 4 bases and J 4 bases, leaving 14 bases between the germline ends. This CDR3 contains 14 residues. CDR1 and CDR2 (germline): ENHRY, SYGVKD. The CDR3 spells CAISVGQGNYEQYF. For the CDR3, the DNA is TGTGCCATCAGTGTGGGACAAGGGAATTACGAGCAGTACTTC.

This clone has only one observation. The chain is built from TRBV6-6 and TRBJ2-1; a weak D match, TRBD1 (6 bases). The CDR3 extends over 13 amino acids. Trimming took 8 bases from V and 7 from J, leaving 15 bases between them. Germline V gene lookup returns CDR1 MNHNY and CDR2 SVGAGI (reference sequence). The CDR3 bases are TGTGCCAGCTCCAAACAGGGTAGTAATGAGCAGTTCTTC. It encodes CASSKQGSNEQFF.

This chain uses TRBV19 with TRBJ2-3, with 8 bases aligning to TRBD2. The CDR3 sequence is 15 residues long. Losses at the gene ends were 3 bases for V and 2 bases for J; bases not matched to a gene: 4. Per germline, CDR1 LNHDA and CDR2 SQIVND (reference sequence). CDR3 sequence: CASSIRTSSTDTQYF. The CDR3 coding sequence is TGTGCCAGTAGTATTAGGACTAGCTCCACAGATACGCAGTATTTT.

The table lists this clone with a count of one. The rearrangement uses TRBV7-6 and TRBJ2-1; TRBD1 is a possible D gene (5 bases). Germline CDR1 and CDR2: SGHVS and FNYEAQ. With 1 base removed from V and 0 bases from J, the gap between germline ends came to 10 bases. The CDR3 spans 16 residues. CDR3 amino acids: CASSLGGASSYNEQFF. CDR3 coding DNA: TGTGCCAGCAGCTTAGGTGGGGCGAGCTCCTACAATGAGCAGTTCTTC.

This chain uses TRBV9 with TRBJ1-3; the match to TRBD1 covers 9 bases. CDR1 and CDR2 (germline): SGDLS, YYNGEE. With 3 bases clipped from V and 0 bases from J, the junction kept 7 bases outside the gene matches. The CDR3 length is 17 residues. CDR3 in amino acids: CASSDRDRAISGNTIYF. The CDR3 DNA reads TGTGCCAGCAGCGACCGGGACAGGGCTATCTCTGGAAACACCATATATTTT. Full variable domain (rest looked up from reference TRBV9 and TRBJ1-3): DSGVTQTPKHLITATGQRVTLRCSPRSGDLSVYWYQQSLDQGLQFLIQYYNGEERAKGNILERFSAQQFPDLHSELNLSSLELGDSALYFCASSDRDRAISGNTIYFGEGSWLTVV.

The chain links TRBV5-4 to TRBJ1-6; the D gene is possibly TRBD1 (5 bases). Germline values: CDR1 SGHNT, CDR2 YYREEE (reference sequence). Trimming removed 2 bases from V and 6 bases from J, with 15 bases in between. This CDR3 contains 16 residues. CDR3 protein: CASSFGQGVGNSPLHF. DNA of the CDR3: TGTGCCAGCAGCTTTGGGCAAGGGGTTGGTAATTCACCCCTCCACTTT.

The rearrangement links TRBV6-5 to TRBJ1-2; D remains ambiguous. The V end was cut by 8 bases, the J end by 2 bases, with 9 bases between. The V gene's germline CDR1 is MNHEY and CDR2 SVGAGI. The CDR3 covers 12 residues. The CDR3 reads CASQDTNYGYTF. The CDR3 bases are TGTGCCAGCCAAGACACCAACTATGGCTACACCTTC.

The chain carries TRBV6-2 or TRBV6-3 and TRBJ1-2; D unclear. Trimming left V 0 bases short and J 0 bases short, with 11 bases between. Germline assignment: CDR1 MNHEY and CDR2 SVGEGT. The CDR3 loop spans 16 amino acids. The CDR3 protein is CASSYSMAGANYGYTF. The DNA of the CDR3 is TGTGCCAGCAGTTACTCGATGGCGGGAGCTAACTATGGCTACACCTTC.

This chain connects TRBV30 to TRBJ2-5, with D perhaps matching TRBD1 (6 bases). In germline, CDR1 is GTSNPN, CDR2 SVGIG (reference sequence). V was trimmed by 3 bases and J by 4 bases, leaving 21 bases between them. CDR3 length: 16 residues. DNA for the CDR3: TGTGCCTGGAGGACCCTCGGCAGGGGAGTATTAGAGACCCAGTACTTC. Translation gives CAWRTLGRGVLETQYF. Drawing the rest from reference TRBV30 and TRBJ2-5, the complete variable domain is SQTIHQWPATLVQPVGSPLSLECTVEGTSNPNLYWYRQAAGRGLQLLFYSVGIGQISSEVPQNLSASRPQDRQFILSSKKLLLSDSGFYLCAWRTLGRGVLETQYFGPGTRLLVL.

The chain combines TRBV10-3 with TRBJ1-5; 7 positions match TRBD1. The CDR3 runs 15 residues. Germline V gives CDR1 ENHRY, CDR2 SYGVKD. The V gene end was trimmed by 5 bases and the J gene end by 6 bases; junction bases not matched to a gene: 10. The CDR3 spells CAISMEQGVGQPQHF. CDR3 nucleotide sequence: TGTGCCATCAGTATGGAGCAGGGGGTGGGTCAGCCCCAGCATTTT.

This chain connects TRBV6-5 to TRBJ1-3; TRBD1 matches at 7 bases. The CDR3 covers 15 residues. Losses at the gene ends were 2 bases for V and 6 bases for J; bases not matched to a gene: 7. Germline-derived CDR1 and CDR2 are MNHEY and SVGAGI. The CDR3 is CASSYARQGANTIYF. The CDR3 DNA sequence: TGTGCCAGCAGTTACGCAAGACAGGGAGCAAACACCATATATTTT.

This sequence joins TRBV29-1 and TRBJ2-7; D possibly corresponds to TRBD1 (6 bases). The germline V gene has CDR1 SQVTM and CDR2 ANQGSEA. The CDR3 is made up of 18 amino acids. V dropped 2 bases and J dropped 3 bases, with 26 bases sitting between them. DNA for the CDR3: TGCAGCGTTGAACTACCCGGGACAACCGCTCCGATGGGCTACGAGCAGTACTTC. Its protein is CSVELPGTTAPMGYEQYF.

This clone was counted a few times. The chain employs TRBV2 and TRBJ1-5, with 7 positions matching TRBD1. The trim removed 3 bases at V and 6 bases at J, leaving 5 bases unmatched. Germline V gene data show CDR1 as SNHLY and CDR2 as FYNNEI. CDR3 size: 14 residues. The CDR3 here is CASSDQGGSQPQHF. The CDR3 DNA is TGTGCCAGCAGTGACCAGGGGGGTTCTCAGCCCCAGCATTTT. Together with reference TRBV2 and TRBJ1-5, the CDR3 gives the full variable domain: EPEVTQTPSHQVTQMGQEVILRCVPISNHLYFYWYRQILGQKVEFLVSFYNNEISEKSEIFDDQFSVERPDGSNFTLKIRSTKLEDSAMYFCASSDQGGSQPQHFGDGTRLSIL.

This chain connects TRBV4-1 to TRBJ1-6; TRBD1 matches at 8 bases. The germline V gene encodes CDR1 MGHRA and CDR2 YSYEKL. The CDR3 runs to 17 residues. V was clipped by 4 bases and J by 8 bases; unmatched bases: 13. Here the CDR3 DNA reads TGCGCCAGCAGCCTCCAAGGGAGACAGGGGCTGCATTCACCCCTCCACTTT. It specifies CASSLQGRQGLHSPLHF.

This chain links TRBV21-1 with TRBJ1-5. TRBV21-1 is tagged as a pseudogene. The CDR3 spans 20 residues. The DNA for the CDR3 is TGTGCCAGCAGCAAAGTCCATCGGCAGGGTGGAGGGCATCCTCATCAGCCCCAGCATTTT. It is translated as CASSKVHRQGGGHPHQPQHF.

This chain connects TRBV28 to TRBJ1-4; 9 bases are a match to TRBD1. V gave up 5 bases and J gave up 5 bases; unmatched junction bases: 3. The CDR3 sequence is 14 residues long. The germline V gene has CDR1 MDHEN and CDR2 SYDVKM. The CDR3 reads CASSTGGQNEKLFF. DNA of the CDR3: TGTGCCAGCAGTACAGGGGGCCAAAATGAAAAACTGTTTTTT.

The J gene is TRBJ1-1, the V gene TRBV18; the D is unclear. V gave up 4 bases and J gave up 1 base, with 7 bases separating them. This CDR3 contains 13 residues. Germline V gene lookup returns CDR1 KGHSH and CDR2 LQKENI. CDR3 coding DNA: TGTGCCAGCTCACAGCTATCGAACACTGAAGCTTTCTTT. This sequence encodes CASSQLSNTEAFF.